Following are 5 T cell receptor beta chains from one sample sequenced in a study of shared clonotypes between healthy human individuals. Sequencing was performed with immunoSEQ multiplex PCR; in TCRdb, only in-frame clones are kept and a portion is missing. The data show fewer than 1.4 million clones, 75% to 80% seen once. The sequenced material came from memory CD4+ T cells from PBMCs. Subset indicated: CD45RA-negative fraction. The receptors were sampled from a man aged 18 to 30 in good health. Some clones in this sample may be carry-over from other donors' samples.

The chain joins TRBV5-1 to TRBJ2-2; D call uncertain. V lost 0 bases to trimming and J lost 0 bases, with 9 bases between them. From germline, CDR1 is SGHRS and CDR2 YFSETQ. This CDR3 is 16 amino acids long. This CDR3 is CASSLEAASNTGELFF. As DNA, the CDR3 is TGCGCCAGCAGCTTGGAGGCAGCCTCGAACACCGGGGAGCTGTTTTTT.

Concerning this clone itself: This specimen includes other DNA sequences encoding the same CDR3. The chain carries TRBV28 and TRBJ2-1; possibly TRBD2 for D (6 bases). The germline CDR1 and CDR2 sequences are MDHEN and SYDVKM. The CDR3 extends over 14 amino acids. The V end was cut by 2 bases, the J end by 3 bases, with 8 bases between. The CDR3 region is CASSLLRDYNEQFF. The CDR3 DNA sequence: TGTGCCAGCAGTTTACTGCGGGACTACAATGAGCAGTTCTTC.

J is TRBJ1-2 and V is TRBV29-1, with TRBD1 matching 8 bases. With V trimmed by 7 bases and J by 4 bases, 8 bases remained unmatched. Germline lookup yields CDR1 SQVTM and CDR2 ANQGSEA. This CDR3 region has 13 residues. The CDR3 DNA follows: TGCAGCGGCTCGACCGGGACAGGCTATGGCTACACCTTC. This translates into CSGSTGTGYGYTF.

CDR3 DNA: TGTGCCAGCAGCTCACGACAGGGAGGGTCCTACGAGCAGTACTTC. Amino acids: CASSSRQGGSYEQYF. This chain uses TRBV7-9 with TRBJ2-7, with D perhaps being TRBD1 or TRBD2 (7 bases each). Germline loops: CDR1 SEHNR, CDR2 FQNEAQ (reference sequence). CDR3 length equals 15 residues. The germline V and J ends were trimmed by 4 bases and 1 base, with 14 bases remaining between them.

This rearrangement joins TRBV5-1 to TRBJ2-3; D not certain. Germline CDR1 is SGHRS and CDR2 is YFSETQ. The CDR3 is 14 amino acids. V was cut by 5 bases and J by 0 bases, with 10 bases left in between. CDR3 in amino acids: CASRGSVSTDTQYF. DNA for the CDR3: TGCGCCAGCAGGGGGTCAGTCAGCACAGATACGCAGTATTTT.